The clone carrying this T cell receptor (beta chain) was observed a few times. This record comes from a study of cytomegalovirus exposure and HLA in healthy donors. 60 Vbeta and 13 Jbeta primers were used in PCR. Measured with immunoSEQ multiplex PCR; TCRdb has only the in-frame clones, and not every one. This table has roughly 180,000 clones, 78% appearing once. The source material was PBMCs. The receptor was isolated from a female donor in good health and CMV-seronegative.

The CDR3 nucleotides are TGTGCCTTATTAGTCGACTCCTACAATGAGCAGTTCTTC. Translating gives CALLVDSYNEQFF. This sequence joins TRBV7-9 and TRBJ2-1; the D is unclear. Per the germline V gene, CDR1 is SEHNR and CDR2 is FQNEAQ (reference sequence). V was clipped by 11 bases and J by 0 bases, with 11 bases between them. The CDR3 length is 13 residues.